Detailed here is one T cell receptor beta chain. Its target is unknown. The data originate from a study of PD-1 blockade in classical Hodgkin lymphoma. Study results and caveats: Those achieving complete response showed baseline diversity like newly diagnosed patients. Significant TCR diversity gains by C4D1 occurred in CD4+ but not CD8+ cells. Exclusion removed patients who began nivolumab under 1 year after ASCT.

Here immunoSEQ multiplex PCR was the method, and the copy in TCRdb shows in-frame clones only, minus some. The sample has approximately 99,000 clones; about 88% are singletons. All trial patients relapsed after autologous stem cell transplantation. Specimen: peripheral blood mononuclear cells (PBMCs), collected before the second cycle of nivolumab. The sequence came from a human donor with classical Hodgkin lymphoma.

CDR3 DNA sequence: TGTGCCAGCAGCAAAGGGGTACTAGACAGGGGCCGCTGGATTAGCAATCAGCCCCAGCATTTT. Protein sequence: CASSKGVLDRGRWISNQPQHF. The chain is built from TRBV21-1 and TRBJ1-5; TRBD1, the table's D call, was not compared with the DNA. TRBV21-1 is flagged as a pseudogene. The CDR3 length is 21 residues.